The clone carrying this T cell receptor beta chain was recorded at least ten times. Its antigen is still unknown. This entry belongs to a study of metastatic and nonmetastatic thyroid tumors. Across the whole study: Repertoire data that came from the blood and tumor or nodule tissue of malignant and benign thyroid patients were compared.

Per the original data handling: In papillary thyroid cancer, a distant-metastasis classifier was built using CDR3 differences across clinicopathological groups. TCRdb recomputed clones from the PCR reads via MiXCR. The V and J calls shown here were made by TCRdb, not taken from the authors' results. The data show about 11,000 clones, roughly 28% seen once. No patient received treatment before thyroid surgery. The V and J ends lost 4 bases and 1 base, in that order; junction bases with no gene match: 5. The CDR3 has 16 residues. Germline CDR1 and CDR2: LGHDT and YNNKEL (reference sequence). Findings and caveats of the study: In blood and tumor, TCR beta diversity was reportedly significantly higher in malignant thyroid tumors than in benign nodules.

The sequenced sample was tumor tissue. The TCR sequence derives from a female donor with papillary thyroid cancer or a benign thyroid nodule (not recorded which). Some clones in this sample may be carry-over from other donors' samples. The gene calls are TRBV3-1 and TRBJ2-7, with TRBD2 identical over 12 bases. Here the CDR3 DNA reads TGTGCCAGCAGCCTCCGGACTAGCGGGGCTTCCTACGAGCAGTACTTC. Its translation: CASSLRTSGASYEQYF.